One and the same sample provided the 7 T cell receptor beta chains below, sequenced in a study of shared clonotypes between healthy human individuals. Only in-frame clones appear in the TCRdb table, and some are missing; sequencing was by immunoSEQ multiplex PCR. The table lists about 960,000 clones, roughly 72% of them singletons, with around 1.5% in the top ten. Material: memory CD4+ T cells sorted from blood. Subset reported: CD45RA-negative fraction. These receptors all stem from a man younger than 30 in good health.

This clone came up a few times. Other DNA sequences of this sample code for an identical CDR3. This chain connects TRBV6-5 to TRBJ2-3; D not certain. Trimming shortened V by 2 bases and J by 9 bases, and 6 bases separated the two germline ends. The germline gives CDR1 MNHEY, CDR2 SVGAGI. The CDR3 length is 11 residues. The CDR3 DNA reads TGTGCCAGCAGTTACCTCGACACGCAGTATTTT. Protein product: CASSYLDTQYF.

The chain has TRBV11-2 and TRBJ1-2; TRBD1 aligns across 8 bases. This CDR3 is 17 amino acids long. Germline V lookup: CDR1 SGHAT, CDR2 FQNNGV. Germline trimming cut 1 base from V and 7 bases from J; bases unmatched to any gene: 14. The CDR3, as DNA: TGTGCCAGCAGCTTAGGGTTGGCCTGGACAGGGAAAGGTGGCTACACCTTC. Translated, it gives CASSLGLAWTGKGGYTF.

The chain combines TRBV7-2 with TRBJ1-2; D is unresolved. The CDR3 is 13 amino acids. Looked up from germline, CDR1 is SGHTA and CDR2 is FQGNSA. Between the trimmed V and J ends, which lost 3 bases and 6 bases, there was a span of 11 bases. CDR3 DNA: TGTGCCAGCAGCTTCTCCGGGCCGCATGGCTACACCTTC. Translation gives CASSFSGPHGYTF.

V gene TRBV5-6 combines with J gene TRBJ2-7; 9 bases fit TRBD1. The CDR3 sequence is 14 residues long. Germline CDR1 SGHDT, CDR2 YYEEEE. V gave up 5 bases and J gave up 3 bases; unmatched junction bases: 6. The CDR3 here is CASSHTGGDYEQYF. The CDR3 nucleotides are TGTGCCAGCAGTCATACAGGGGGCGACTACGAGCAGTACTTC.

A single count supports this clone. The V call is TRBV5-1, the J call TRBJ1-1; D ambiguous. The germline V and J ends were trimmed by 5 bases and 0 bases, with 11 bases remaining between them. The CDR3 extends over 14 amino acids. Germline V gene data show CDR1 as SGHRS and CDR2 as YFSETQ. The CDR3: CASRVQSMNTEAFF. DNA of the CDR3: TGCGCCAGCAGGGTGCAGAGCATGAACACTGAAGCTTTCTTT.

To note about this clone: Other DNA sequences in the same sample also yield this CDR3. The CDR3 DNA reads TGCGCCAGCAGCTTAGGCCAGGGCTCCTACGAGCAGTACTTC. This sequence encodes CASSLGQGSYEQYF. The chain couples TRBV5-1 to TRBJ2-7, with D possibly TRBD1 on 5 matching bases. Germline V gene sequence: CDR1 SGHRS, CDR2 YFSETQ. The ends were cut back, 2 bases at V and 0 bases at J, with 9 bases in the middle. CDR3 length: 14 amino acids.

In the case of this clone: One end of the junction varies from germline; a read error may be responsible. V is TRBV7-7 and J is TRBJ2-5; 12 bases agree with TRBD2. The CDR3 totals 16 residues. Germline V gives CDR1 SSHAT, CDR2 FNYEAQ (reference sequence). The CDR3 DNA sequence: TGTGCTAGCAGCCCCAGACTAGCGGGAGTCGCGGAGACCCAGTACTTC. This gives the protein CASSPRLAGVAETQYF. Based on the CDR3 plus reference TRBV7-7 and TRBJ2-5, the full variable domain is GAGVSQSPRYKVTKRGQDVTLRCDPISSHATLYWYQQALGQGPEFLTYFNYEAQPDKSGLPSDRFSAERPEGSISTLTIQRTEQRDSAMYRCASSPRLAGVAETQYFGPGTRLLVL.